The sequence of this T cell receptor (beta chain) was determined in a study of vaccination and CD4 T cells after COVID-19 (dated by TCRdb to between 2022 and 2023). About the study as a whole: Every convalescent patient had a positive nasal swab PCR test for SARS-CoV-2, with mild disease in about 9 patients and severe disease in one. Control cultures used a CEFX viral epitope pool as positive control, an HIV-1 Nef peptide pool as negative control, or no peptide. Participants got two doses of the Pfizer-BioNTech BNT162b2 vaccine (n=8) or two doses of the Moderna mRNA-1273 vaccine (n=2). The convalescent cohort included six males and four females, with two Hispanic individuals, seven Caucasians, two Asians and one multiracial person. Post-vaccine blood samples were collected a median of about 11 weeks after the second vaccine dose, ranging from roughly 13 to 241 days. The cultures were stimulated with overlapping spike peptide pools from SARS-CoV-2 and from the common cold coronaviruses HCoV-NL63, HCoV-OC43 and HCoV-229E. Post-COVID blood samples were collected from convalescent patients a median of about 92 days after diagnosis, with a range of roughly 35 to 161 days. In approximately eleven COVID-19 convalescent patients and a handful of infection-naive healthy vaccine recipients, the spike-specific CD4+ TCR repertoire before mRNA vaccination was compared with the repertoire after mRNA vaccination. General conclusions and limits of the study: Among the post-vaccine SARS-CoV-2-reactive clones in convalescent patients, a median around 90% showed up only after vaccination, which suggests vaccine-specific priming. Of the vaccine-specific clones found in convalescent patients, nearly all (304 of 307) were mono-reactive for SARS-CoV-2 spike instead of being cross-reactive with common cold coronaviruses. The median number of SARS-CoV-2-reactive clonotypes rose from under 25 after infection to 38 after vaccination, but the change was not significant. The number of convalescent patients in the study was relatively small, and the study did not examine early timepoints following natural infection.

Receptor amplification or capture employed PCR. DNA from cultured CD4+ T cells underwent TCR sequencing with the Oncomine TCR Beta short-read assay at the Johns Hopkins FTIC core. The QIAamp micro DNA kit was used to extract genomic DNA from the cultured CD4+ T cells. The Oncomine TCR Beta libraries from cultured CD4+ T cells were pooled using unique dual indexes and then sequenced on an Illumina iSeq 100. The paper's data handling went like this. Non-productive sequences were removed, and CDR3s that did not start with C, did not end with F or W, or were shorter than 7 amino acids were discarded. Antigen-specific clonotypes were identified using the MANAFEST web application through comparison of peptide-stimulated wells with reference and other culture wells. To be called positive, a clone needed an FDR below 0.05, an odds ratio above 5, and a productive frequency above 0.1% in at least two of three replicate wells. Cross-reactive clonotypes were defined as significantly expanded in both SARS-CoV-2 spike wells and at least one common cold coronavirus spike condition. Using R version 3.6.1, CDR3 homology was evaluated through Levenshtein distances (stringdist) along with unrooted phylogenetic trees (ape). Starting from the raw public reads, TCRdb applied fastp trimming at Q25, assembled clones with MiXCR and retained in-frame beta chains. Each entry is one CDR3 protein sequence, shown with its most common DNA and genes. TCRdb's processing, not the study's, gives the V and J calls here. In all, the sample holds 15,000 to 20,000 distinct CDR3 sequences, and roughly 30% of those were seen once. Together, the top ten hold about 15% of the sample.

Reading from cysteine to phenylalanine, the CDR3 counts 15 amino acids. Of the read, only the CDR3 DNA is kept; its 45 bases are in frame from base 1. Trimming leaves V shorter by 6 bases and J shorter by 4 bases, with the junction holding 6 bases beyond the gene matches. From a lookup of the germline V gene, CDR1 and CDR2 are SGHTS and YDEGEE. The sample holds a few counts of this clonotype. The specificity of this receptor is unknown. Base quality data are lacking; no much larger clone is found one base away. The treatment or condition label, read with the paper, signifies: 10-day PBMC culture with coronavirus spike peptide pools or control peptides (ViraFEST assay). To expand antigen-specific T cells with peptide pools and then pick out the expanded clonotypes through TCR sequencing, the study relied on the ViraFEST assay. The positive SARS-CoV-2 PCR tests of the convalescent patients were dated from March to December 2020, before the Alpha, Beta and Delta variants emerged in the United States. PBMCs were cultured at approximately 2.1 million per well in IMDM supplemented with about 5.5% human AB serum and 8.5 to 10 IU/ml IL-2, with approximately 9.2 ug/ml peptide pools added. Half of the culture medium was replaced with fresh IL-2-containing medium on days 3 and 7. After approximately eleven days of culture, CD4+ T cells were isolated by negative selection using the EasySep CD4+ T cell isolation kit. Ficoll-Paque Plus gradient centrifugation was used to isolate PBMCs from whole blood, and the isolated PBMCs were then either used fresh or cryopreserved at -140C. Each culture condition was generally run in triplicate wells.

The rearrangement joined TRBV5-8 to TRBJ1-6; TRBD1 lines up with 8 middle nucleotides. The sample was cultured CD4+ T cells from blood. The TCR was taken from a human donor with COVID-19. The bases are TGTGCCAGCAATCGACAGGGGAGTTATAATTCACCCCTCCACTTT. Its translation is CASNRQGSYNSPLHF. With the portions outside the CDR3 filled from the reference TRBV5-8 and TRBJ1-6 genes, the complete variable region becomes EAGVTQSPTHLIKTRGQQATLRCSPISGHTSVYWYQQALGLGLQFLLWYDEGEERNRGNFPPRFSGRQFPNYSSELNVNALELEDSALYLCASNRQGSYNSPLHFGNGTRLTVT.